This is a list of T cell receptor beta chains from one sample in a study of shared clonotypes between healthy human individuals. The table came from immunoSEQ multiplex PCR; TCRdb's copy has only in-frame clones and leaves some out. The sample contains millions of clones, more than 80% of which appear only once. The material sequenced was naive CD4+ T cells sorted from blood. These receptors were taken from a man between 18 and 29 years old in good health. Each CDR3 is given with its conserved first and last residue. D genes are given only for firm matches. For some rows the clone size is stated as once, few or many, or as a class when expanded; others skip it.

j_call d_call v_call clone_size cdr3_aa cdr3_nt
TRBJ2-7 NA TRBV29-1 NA CSVMRWGGEQYF TGCAGCGTCATGAGGTGGGGAGGCGAGCAGTACTTC
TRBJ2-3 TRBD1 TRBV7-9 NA CASSPGGRRQYF TGTGCCAGCAGCCCAGGGGGCAGGAGGCAGTATTTT
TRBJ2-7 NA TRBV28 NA CASSPRLPPEQYF TGTGCCAGCAGTCCCCGACTCCCCCCCGAGCAGTACTTC
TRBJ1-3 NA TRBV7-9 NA CASRLVQGVNGNTIYF TGTGCCAGCAGACTAGTACAGGGTGTTAATGGAAACACCATATATTTT
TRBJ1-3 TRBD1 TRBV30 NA CAWMDRHSGNTIYF TGTGCCTGGATGGACAGGCACTCTGGAAACACCATATATTTT
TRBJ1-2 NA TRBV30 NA CAWTGGYGYTF TGTGCCTGGACTGGGGGGTATGGCTACACCTTC
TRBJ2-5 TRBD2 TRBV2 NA CASRSGGPWETQYF TGTGCCAGCAGGAGCGGGGGCCCGTGGGAGACCCAGTACTTC
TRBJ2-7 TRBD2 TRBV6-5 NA CASSLTSATYEQYF TGTGCCAGCAGCTTGACTAGCGCAACCTACGAGCAGTACTTC
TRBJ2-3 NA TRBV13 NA CASSAWGAGTDTQYF TGTGCCAGCAGCGCGTGGGGGGCGGGGACAGATACGCAGTATTTT
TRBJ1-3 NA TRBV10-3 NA CAISDRTLENTIYF TGTGCCATCAGTGACAGAACTCTGGAAAACACCATATATTTT
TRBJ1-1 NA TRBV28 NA CASSHSMLGNRDTEAFF TGTGCCAGCAGTCATTCAATGTTGGGGAACAGGGACACTGAAGCTTTCTTT
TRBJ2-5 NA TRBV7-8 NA CASSLDGAQETQYF TGTGCCAGCAGCTTAGACGGGGCCCAAGAGACCCAGTACTTC
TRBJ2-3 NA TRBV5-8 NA CASRLYGTDTQYF TGTGCCAGCAGATTGTATGGCACAGATACGCAGTATTTT
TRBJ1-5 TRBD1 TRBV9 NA CASSVEGQGQPQHF TGTGCCAGCAGCGTAGAGGGACAGGGGCAGCCCCAGCATTTT
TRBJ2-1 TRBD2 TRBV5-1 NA CASSWPTSGLYNEQFF TGCGCCAGCAGCTGGCCAACTAGCGGGCTCTACAATGAGCAGTTCTTC
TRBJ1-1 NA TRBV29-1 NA CSAAGINTEAFF TGCAGCGCCGCAGGCATAAACACTGAAGCTTTCTTT
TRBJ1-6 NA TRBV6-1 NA CASSDRDNSPLHF TGTGCCAGCAGTGACAGGGATAATTCACCCCTCCACTTT
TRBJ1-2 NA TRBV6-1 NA CASSEGGGYGYTF TGTGCCAGCAGTGAGGGAGGGGGGTATGGCTACACCTTC
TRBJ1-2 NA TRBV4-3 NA CASSQDPAALYGYTF TGCGCCAGCAGCCAAGATCCGGCGGCTCTCTATGGCTACACCTTC
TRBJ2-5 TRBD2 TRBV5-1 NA CASSLPRTSGGQETQYF TGCGCCAGCAGCCTCCCCCGGACTAGCGGGGGACAAGAGACCCAGTACTTC
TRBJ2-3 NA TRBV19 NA CASSMGGGSDTQYF TGTGCCAGTAGTATGGGTGGGGGGTCCGATACGCAGTATTTT
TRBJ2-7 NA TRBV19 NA CASSILPRTGSSYEQYF TGTGCCAGTAGTATATTACCACGAACAGGGTCCTCCTACGAGCAGTACTTC
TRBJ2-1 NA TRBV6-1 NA CASTAVRSSYNEQFF TGTGCCAGCACCGCCGTACGGAGCTCCTACAATGAGCAGTTCTTC
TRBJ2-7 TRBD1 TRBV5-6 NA CASSRRLTGIPPPSYEQYF TGTGCCAGCAGCCGGCGCCTGACAGGGATCCCCCCTCCCTCCTACGAGCAGTACTTC
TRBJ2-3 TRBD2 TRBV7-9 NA CASRSSGVVTDTQYF TGTGCCAGCAGATCAAGCGGGGTAGTCACAGATACGCAGTATTTT
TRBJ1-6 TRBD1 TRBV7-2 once CASSLVQGVSNSPLHF TGTGCCAGCAGCTTAGTTCAGGGGGTGTCAAATTCACCCCTCCACTTT
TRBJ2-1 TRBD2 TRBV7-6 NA CASATIGGSRSYNEQFF TGTGCCAGCGCCACCATCGGGGGGTCTCGCTCCTACAATGAGCAGTTCTTC
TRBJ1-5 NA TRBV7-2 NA CASRQPNQPQHF TGTGCCAGCCGACAGCCTAATCAGCCCCAGCATTTT
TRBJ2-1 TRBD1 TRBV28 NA CASSLAVTGFNEQFF TGTGCCAGCAGTCTAGCTGTGACAGGGTTCAATGAGCAGTTCTTC
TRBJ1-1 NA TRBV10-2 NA CASSEQKNTEAFF TGCGCCAGCAGTGAACAGAAAAACACTGAAGCTTTCTTT
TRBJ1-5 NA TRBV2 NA CASKRETNQPQHF TGTGCCAGCAAGAGAGAGACGAATCAGCCCCAGCATTTT
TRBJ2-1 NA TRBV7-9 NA CASSLEASYEQFF TGTGCCAGCAGCTTAGAGGCTAGCTATGAGCAGTTCTTC
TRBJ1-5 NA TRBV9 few CASSARQYSNQPQHF TGTGCCAGCAGCGCAAGACAGTATAGCAATCAGCCCCAGCATTTT
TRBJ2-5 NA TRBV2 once CASSDTSRRETQYF TGTGCCAGCAGTGATACTAGCCGGCGGGAGACCCAGTACTTC
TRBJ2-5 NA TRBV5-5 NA CASSLDGRSRLETQYF TGTGCCAGCAGCTTGGATGGCAGGAGCAGGTTAGAGACCCAGTACTTC
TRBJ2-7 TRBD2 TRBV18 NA CASSQTSGGSTYEQYF TGTGCCAGCTCACAAACTAGCGGGGGGTCCACCTACGAGCAGTACTTC
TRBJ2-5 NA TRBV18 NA CASSPADGGETQYF TGTGCCAGCTCACCCGCGGACGGAGGAGAGACCCAGTACTTC
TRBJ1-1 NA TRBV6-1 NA CASRWAGFEAFF TGTGCCAGCAGGTGGGCCGGGTTTGAAGCTTTCTTT
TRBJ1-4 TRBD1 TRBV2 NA CAGGTDGRKLFF TGTGCAGGGGGGACAGATGGGCGAAAACTGTTTTTT
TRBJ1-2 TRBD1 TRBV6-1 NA CASSEEIGDRVRGYTF TGTGCCAGCAGTGAAGAAATAGGTGACAGGGTAAGAGGCTACACCTTC
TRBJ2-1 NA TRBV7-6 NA CASSLGASAAYNEQFF TGTGCCAGCAGCTTAGGAGCCAGCGCGGCCTACAATGAGCAGTTCTTC
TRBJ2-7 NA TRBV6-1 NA CASNTISQGYEQYF TGTGCCAGCAACACAATATCCCAGGGGTACGAGCAGTACTTC
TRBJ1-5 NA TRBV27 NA CASSLARYSNQPQHF TGTGCCAGCAGTTTAGCAAGATATAGCAATCAGCCCCAGCATTTT
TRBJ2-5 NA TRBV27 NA CASSFGGRGETQYF TGTGCCAGCAGTTTTGGGGGCCGGGGGGAGACCCAGTACTTC
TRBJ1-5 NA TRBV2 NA CASSGQYSNQPQHF TGTGCCAGCAGTGGACAGTATAGCAATCAGCCCCAGCATTTT